What follows describes a single T cell receptor (beta chain). This clone was seen a handful of times. No antigen is known for it. No much larger clone is present one base from it, and per-base qualities are unavailable. V loses 3 bases, J loses 3 bases, and the germline ends lie 15 bases apart. Including cysteine and phenylalanine, the CDR3 has 15 amino acids. The CDR3 DNA has 45 bases and is translated from base 1. The CDR1 and CDR2 encoded by the germline V gene are LGHNA and YSLEER. This sample is drawn from a study of cytomegalovirus exposure and HLA in healthy donors (dated by TCRdb to about 2017). Some background on the complete study: An earlier analysis of some 550 of the donors reported 250 to 350 Gb of sequence data and 120 million or so unique TCR beta sequences from about 200 million T cells. A later analysis re-examined previously published TCR beta repertoires from just over 650 donors and added high-resolution HLA genotyping to investigate patterns of TCR occurrence. An early release covering more than 500 HLA-typed donors comprised around 300 gigabases of sequencing data and around 80 million unique TCR sequences. On average, roughly 250,000 unique TCR beta nucleotide sequences were sequenced per donor among fewer than 500 genotyped donors of the cohort, with roughly 18% of those sequences being non-productive. To decide whether each TCR beta V gene segment behaved as functional or pseudogenic, an earlier analysis of over 500 of the donors relied on high-throughput TCR beta sequencing. In addition to the first cohort of 500 to 850 subjects, a separate validation cohort of 120 different subjects was used. Several DR-DQ haplotypes were treated as single units for association and clustering because of strong linkage in the cohort. Donor age, sex, ethnicity and CMV serostatus were compiled alongside the repertoire data. The study used immunosequencing to profile the T cell repertoires of approximately 630 subjects and linked those repertoires to cytomegalovirus serostatus. The study was designed to test whether signatures of past pathogen exposure could be identified by cataloging public T cell receptors. Genome-wide SNP genotypes for about three fifths of the roughly 670 donors were used in a later genetic analysis, which treated that subset as a discovery cohort. Class I and class II HLA loci were covered by the typing at four-digit resolution. Typing coverage varied by locus: roughly 629-640 donors for A, B, C, DRB1 and DQB1; roughly 510 for DQA1; around 570 for DPA1; roughly 450 for DPB1. All discovery cohort repertoires had been generated on a single sequencing platform. Rather than using new phenotypic data, the later analysis identified candidate immune exposures from TCR beta sequences and from how often those sequences occurred across donors. Of the approximately 400 genotyped donors, over 70% fell in the genetic ancestry cluster associated with self-reported Caucasian donors. The study combined high-throughput TCR immunosequencing, statistical association of individual TCRs with disease status, and machine learning to predict cytomegalovirus infection status.

Library preparation employed the immunoSEQ multiplex PCR assay. The multiplex PCR relied on a mix of 60 forward primers for TCR Vbeta segments and 13 reverse primers for TCR Jbeta segments. The CDR3 region of rearranged TCR beta genes was amplified from genomic DNA with a multiplex PCR assay. On the Illumina HiSeq System, the amplified TCR beta libraries were sequenced as 87-base-pair reads. Turning to the authors' computational methods: A later analysis counted some 80 million unique TCR beta chains across the 650 to 700 repertoires, and 9.5 million to 11 million of these chains were shared by at least two donors. Raw reads were error-corrected and collapsed into unique sequences with a nearest-neighbor algorithm that merged closely related sequences to remove PCR and sequencing errors. CDR3 sequences were aligned to IMGT reference sequences to assign V, D and J gene segments. For a sequence to be retained, a match of at least six nucleotides was required to both a V gene segment and a J gene segment. Rearrangements were called productive when the CDR3 lacked stop codons and stayed in frame with V and J; all others were non-productive. CDR3 was defined according to IMGT convention as the region running from the second conserved V-encoded cysteine to the conserved J-encoded phenylalanine. The earlier analysis of 587 of the donors excluded sequences that lacked an unambiguous match to a single V gene segment. In an earlier analysis of some 590 of the donors, a V segment was called functional when productive rearrangements were above 56.7%, and segregating when the standard deviation between donors exceeded 5%. To diagnose cytomegalovirus status from the catalog of TCR beta chain sequences, a statistical classification framework was built. A later analysis assigned V and J genes by comparing TCR nucleotide sequences with IMGT/GENE-DB human TR gene sequences. The TCRdist pipeline was used in a later analysis to assign CDR3 sequences and most-parsimonious VDJ recombination scenarios. In a later analysis, each TCR beta chain was defined by its CDR3 amino acid sequence together with its V-gene family, and reads without a unique V-gene family were excluded. To address suspected cross-contamination and a sequencing artifact, a later analysis removed 592 highly shared, low-generation-probability nucleotide sequences. In a later analysis, a clonal expansion index for each public chain was calculated from normalized within-repertoire ranks of inferred template counts. A later analysis computed generation probabilities with a VDJ recombination model fitted to out-of-frame rearrangements, and checked the results against IGoR. Hypergeometric tests were used in a later analysis to score TCR-TCR, TCR-HLA and TCR-CMV co-occurrence, with a repertoire-size bias correction applied to the TCR pairs. A later analysis estimated false discovery rates by permuting HLA or CMV assignments 20 times. In a later analysis, co-occurring TCRs were grouped using DBSCAN, with TCRdist sequence similarity added in when clustering inside HLA-allele-positive subsets. Co-occurrence clustering excluded repertoires with fewer than 30,000 or more than 120,000 public chains, plus five with anomalous nucleotide sharing. TCRdb re-hosts the immuneACCESS table, in-frame sequences only. Its copies lack some clones; in the studies checked, an unresolved V gene accounts for under half of them, and the cause for the rest is not known. D and trimming were read from the DNA, whereas the V and J calls and clone size are those reported in that table. This sample lists 200,000 to 300,000 clones; about four fifths were detected once. The ten largest clones add up to 4.5% to 6% of the sample.

Broader findings and caveats from the paper: A further reported finding was that TCR beta sequences accurately predicted the HLA-A and HLA-B alleles for most subjects in the first cohort. For the cohort, immune exposure information was limited to CMV serostatus. When HLA alleles, especially DR and DQ, strongly co-occurred, attributing TCR associations to individual alleles was difficult. This cohort had only TCR beta chains sequenced, and the lack of alpha or paired-chain data limited which features could be detected. In a later analysis, HLA-associated TCR beta chains were found to be more clonally expanded and to have lower generation probabilities than equally common non-associated chains. A later analysis associated around 16,000 TCR beta sequences with specific HLA alleles at a false discovery rate of 0.05. In a later analysis, TCR association rates were found to vary across HLA loci, with the most associated TCRs seen for DRB1 alleles and the fewest for HLA-C alleles. Several of the top co-occurrence clusters appeared to be linked to parvovirus B19, influenza, CMV and Epstein-Barr virus, according to a later analysis. Presence/absence analyses assumed roughly uniform sequencing depth across donors, an assumption that may not hold. A later genetic analysis associated a missense DCLRE1C variant with V-gene and J-gene trimming of TCR beta chains, and an independent cohort replicated the association. The authors suggested that the approach could potentially be extended to other disease states and immunological phenotypes. In an earlier analysis of roughly 500 of the donors, most TCR beta V segments appeared in productive rearrangements about 87% or about 30% of the time, broadly matching IMGT annotations. Linkage disequilibrium might explain the correlated functional status among segregating V segments, but an unknown experimental factor could not be excluded. Most TCR sequences were seen in very few donors, while some public TCRs were found in many individuals. The sequencing pipeline was judged likely to have produced a cluster of highly shared sequence variants as a technical artifact. A few of the identified cytomegalovirus-associated TCR beta chains were confirmed in vitro to be specific for cytomegalovirus antigens. Because counts were too low, some 17 rarely observed V segments, including chromosome 9 orphons, were excluded from the earlier analysis of around 590 of the donors. According to a later genetic analysis, donors in an Asian-associated ancestry cluster had fewer N-insertions in productive TCRs than the approximately 630-donor mean. In a later analysis, most CMV-associated TCR beta chains were found to appear HLA-restricted, with HLA associations seemingly driven largely by CMV exposure. Cytomegalovirus status was reported to be diagnosed by the classifier with high specificity and sensitivity in both the original and validation cohorts. Because HLA typing was missing for some donors at each locus, association tests included only the typed subset. In the study, about 150 TCR beta chains were listed as associated with cytomegalovirus. Some IMGT-functional V segments, including TRBV6-2 and TRBV6-3, could not be distinguished by the 87-base-pair reads and were therefore excluded.

The cohort comprised approximately 700 healthy bone marrow donors. Cohort members were all nominally healthy when sampled, although unrecorded immune exposures were likely present. The donor was CMV seropositive and was included in the group of about 290 seropositive cohort members. A peripheral blood sample was collected from each donor, and TCR beta sequencing was performed on peripheral blood mononuclear cells. The Qiagen DNeasy Blood Extraction Kit was used to extract genomic DNA from the blood cell samples. This sequence was found in a middle-aged woman in good health and CMV-seropositive. The sequence links TRBV4-3 to TRBJ2-7; a tentative D call is TRBD1 (6 bases match). Material for sequencing was PBMCs. The nucleotides read TGCGCCAGCAGCCAGGATAAGACAGGCGTCTACGAGCAGTACTTC. Its protein product is CASSQDKTGVYEQYF.